This T cell receptor (beta chain) is from a study of T cells in Graves' hyperthyroidism and ophthalmopathy. Graves' hyperthyroidism was deemed stable absent ophthalmopathy progression within 18 months. The diagnostic basis comprised clinical symptoms, serum thyroxine and TRAb, thyroid ultrasound and orbital computed tomography. Using roughly 9.4 ml of fresh peripheral blood, PBMCs were prepared. This clonotype has ten or more counts. Amplification of TCR beta CDR3 regions used RNA as the template. Primed by the HTBI set, a first-round RT-PCR was run on the TCR CDR3. TCRdb used MiXCR to reprocess the multiplex PCR reads, holding one entry per CDR3 protein. This repertoire shows approximately 370,000 distinct CDR3 sequences, 14% to 15% found once; its top ten account for 30% to 35%. The sample consisted of blood. The TCR sequence derives from a young woman with Graves' hyperthyroidism.

CDR3 in amino acids: CASSPTQGVTDTQYF. The CDR3 DNA follows: TGTGCCAGCAGCCCAACACAGGGGGTCACAGATACGCAGTATTTT. The chain joins TRBV7-2 to TRBJ2-3; 8 nucleotides agree with TRBD1. With 5 bases clipped from V and 2 bases from J, the junction kept 6 bases outside the gene matches. Germline CDR1 and CDR2: SGHTA and FQGNSA. CDR3 length: 15 residues.